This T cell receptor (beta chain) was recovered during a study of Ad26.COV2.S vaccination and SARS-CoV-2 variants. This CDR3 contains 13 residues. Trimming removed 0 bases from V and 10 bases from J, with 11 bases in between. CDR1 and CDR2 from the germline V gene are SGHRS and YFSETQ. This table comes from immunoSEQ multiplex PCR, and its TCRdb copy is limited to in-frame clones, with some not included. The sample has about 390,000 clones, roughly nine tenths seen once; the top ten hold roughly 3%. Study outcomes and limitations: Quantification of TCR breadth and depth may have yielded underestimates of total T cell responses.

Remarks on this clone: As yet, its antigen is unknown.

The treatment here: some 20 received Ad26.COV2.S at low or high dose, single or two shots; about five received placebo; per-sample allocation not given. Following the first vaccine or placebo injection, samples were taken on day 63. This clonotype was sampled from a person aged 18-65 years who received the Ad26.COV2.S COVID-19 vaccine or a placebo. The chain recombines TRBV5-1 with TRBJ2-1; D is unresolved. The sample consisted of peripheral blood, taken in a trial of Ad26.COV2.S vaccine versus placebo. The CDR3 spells CASSLAGDGEQFF. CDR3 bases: TGCGCCAGCAGCTTGGCCGGCGACGGGGAGCAGTTCTTC. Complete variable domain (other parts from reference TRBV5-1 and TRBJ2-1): KAGVTQTPRYLIKTRGQQVTLSCSPISGHRSVSWYQQTPGQGLQFLFEYFSETQRNKGNFPGRFSGRQFSNSRSEMNVSTLELGDSALYLCASSLAGDGEQFFGPGTRLTVL.